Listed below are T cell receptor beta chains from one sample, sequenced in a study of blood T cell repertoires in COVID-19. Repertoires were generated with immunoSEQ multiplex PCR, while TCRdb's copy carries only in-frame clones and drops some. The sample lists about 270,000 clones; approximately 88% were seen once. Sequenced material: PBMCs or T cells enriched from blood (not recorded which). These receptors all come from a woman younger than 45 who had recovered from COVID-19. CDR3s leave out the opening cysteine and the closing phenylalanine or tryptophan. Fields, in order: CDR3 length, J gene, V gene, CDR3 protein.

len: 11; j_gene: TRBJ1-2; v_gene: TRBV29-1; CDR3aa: SVENRVGYGYT
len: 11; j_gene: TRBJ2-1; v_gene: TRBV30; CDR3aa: AWIAGGPNEQF
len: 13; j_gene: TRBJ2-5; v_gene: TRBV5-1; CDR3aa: ASSSSGSGQETQY
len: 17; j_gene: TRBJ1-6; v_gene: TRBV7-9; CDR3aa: ASSFAEGIGYSYNSPLH
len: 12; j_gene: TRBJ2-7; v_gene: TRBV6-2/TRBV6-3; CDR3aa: ASSYFRRTWEQY
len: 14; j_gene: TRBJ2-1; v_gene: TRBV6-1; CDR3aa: ASRELAGGPQDEQF
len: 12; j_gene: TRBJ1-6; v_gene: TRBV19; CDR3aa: ASKRWQPNSPLH
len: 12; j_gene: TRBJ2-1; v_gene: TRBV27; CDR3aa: ASSLSFKYNEQF
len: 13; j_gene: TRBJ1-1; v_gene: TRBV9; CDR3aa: ASSVAVGGNGEAF
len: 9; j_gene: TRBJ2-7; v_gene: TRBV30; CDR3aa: AWSRSYEQY
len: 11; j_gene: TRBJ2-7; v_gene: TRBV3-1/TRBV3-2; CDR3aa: ASSQVYGDEQY
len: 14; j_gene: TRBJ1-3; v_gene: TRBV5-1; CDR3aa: ASSSRDSHSGNTIY
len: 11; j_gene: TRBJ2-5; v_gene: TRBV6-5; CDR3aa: ASGQGSFETQY
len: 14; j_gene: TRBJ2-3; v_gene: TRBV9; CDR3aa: ASSVRLAGSTDTQY
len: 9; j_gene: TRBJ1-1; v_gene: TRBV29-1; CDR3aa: SAVDSTEAF
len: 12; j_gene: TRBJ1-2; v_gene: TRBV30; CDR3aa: AWSTTGGGYGYT
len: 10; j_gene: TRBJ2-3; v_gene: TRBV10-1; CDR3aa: ASSPGSDTQY
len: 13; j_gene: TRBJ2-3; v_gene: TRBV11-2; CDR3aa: ASSFWRSRRELVD
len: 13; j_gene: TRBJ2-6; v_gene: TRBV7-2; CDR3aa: ASSLGGAGANVLT
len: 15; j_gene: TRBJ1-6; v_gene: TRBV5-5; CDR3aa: ASRAGRTSSYNSPLH
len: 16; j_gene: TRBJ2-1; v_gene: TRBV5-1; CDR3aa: ASSLGLAGGRSYNEQF
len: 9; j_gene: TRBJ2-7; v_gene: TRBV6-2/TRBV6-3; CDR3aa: ASSFGYEQY
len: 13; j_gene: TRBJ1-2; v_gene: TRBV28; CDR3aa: ASSFSSGTGNGYT
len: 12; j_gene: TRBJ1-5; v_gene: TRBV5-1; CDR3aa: ASSLTGRDQPQH
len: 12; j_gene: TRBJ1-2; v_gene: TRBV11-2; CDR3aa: ASSSPRGADGYT
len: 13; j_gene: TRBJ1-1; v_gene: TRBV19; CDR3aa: ASSILQGRNTEAF
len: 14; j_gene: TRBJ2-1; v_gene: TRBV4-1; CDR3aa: ASSQFLAGALHEQF
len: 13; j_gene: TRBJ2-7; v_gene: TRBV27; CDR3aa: AIRISGGPSYEQY
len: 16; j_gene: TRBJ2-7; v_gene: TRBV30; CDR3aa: AWSGGYRGTKASYEQY
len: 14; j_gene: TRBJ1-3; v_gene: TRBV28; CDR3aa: ASSLWGQGVGNTIY
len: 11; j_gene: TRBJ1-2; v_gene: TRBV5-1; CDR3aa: ASSLTGATGYT
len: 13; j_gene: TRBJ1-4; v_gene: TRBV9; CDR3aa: ASSVAPDGNEKLF
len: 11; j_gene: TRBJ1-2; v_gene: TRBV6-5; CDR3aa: ASTAGDHYGYT
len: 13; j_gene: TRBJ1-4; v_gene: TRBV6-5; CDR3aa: ASSQGAIGNEKLF
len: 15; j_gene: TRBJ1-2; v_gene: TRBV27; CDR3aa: ASSPSGGDAKIYGYT
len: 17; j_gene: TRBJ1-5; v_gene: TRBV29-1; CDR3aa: SVVGYFTVLPSSNQPQH
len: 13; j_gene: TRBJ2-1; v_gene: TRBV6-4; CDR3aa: ASSDSREGHNEQF
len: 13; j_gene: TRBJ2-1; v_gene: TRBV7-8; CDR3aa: ASSLDGGQGSEQF
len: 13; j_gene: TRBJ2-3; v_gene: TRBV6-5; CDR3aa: ASGDRAGVTDTQY
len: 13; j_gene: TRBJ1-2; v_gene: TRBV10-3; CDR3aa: AISALQGAGYGYT
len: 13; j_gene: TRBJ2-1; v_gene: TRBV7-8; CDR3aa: ASSRLVNLYNEQF
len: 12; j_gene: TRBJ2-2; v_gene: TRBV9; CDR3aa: ASSVGPQTGELF
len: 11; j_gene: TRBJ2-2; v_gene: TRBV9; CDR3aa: ASSPLGAGELF
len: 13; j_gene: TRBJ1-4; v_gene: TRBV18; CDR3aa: ASSPGTVRNEKLF
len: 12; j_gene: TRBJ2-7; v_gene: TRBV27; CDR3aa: ASSLIGTSSEQY
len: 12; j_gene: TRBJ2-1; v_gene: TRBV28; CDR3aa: ASNVLLSSGEQF
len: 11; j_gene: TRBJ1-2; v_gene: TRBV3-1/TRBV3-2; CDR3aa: ASRLRGAYGYT
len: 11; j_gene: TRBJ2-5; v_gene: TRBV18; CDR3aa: ASSLGLQETQY
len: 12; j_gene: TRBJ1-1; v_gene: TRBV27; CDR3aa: ASSWGGANTEAF
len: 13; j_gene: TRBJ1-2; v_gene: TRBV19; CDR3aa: ASSIDDRAHYGYT
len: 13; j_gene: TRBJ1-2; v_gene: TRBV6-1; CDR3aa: ASSEAGRRYYGYT
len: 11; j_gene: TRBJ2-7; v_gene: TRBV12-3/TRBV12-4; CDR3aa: ASSWGVNYEQY
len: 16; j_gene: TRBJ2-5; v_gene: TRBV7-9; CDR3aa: ASSPGTVAVGYQETQY
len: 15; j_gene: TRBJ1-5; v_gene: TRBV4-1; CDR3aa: ASSQDLDRGQRQPQH
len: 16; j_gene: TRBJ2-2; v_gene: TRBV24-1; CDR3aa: ATSDPGFPGLLPGELF
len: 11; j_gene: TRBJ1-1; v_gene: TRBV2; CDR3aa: ASSVGSGTEAF
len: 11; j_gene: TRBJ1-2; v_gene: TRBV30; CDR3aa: AWSVGGVYGYT
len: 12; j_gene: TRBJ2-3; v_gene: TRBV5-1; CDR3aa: ASSIGGAEDTQY
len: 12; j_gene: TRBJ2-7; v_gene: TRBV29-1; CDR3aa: SALRPDSSYEQY
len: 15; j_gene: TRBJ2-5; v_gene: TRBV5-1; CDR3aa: ASSLDPSGGVQETQY